This T cell receptor beta chain was captured by sequencing in a study of cytomegalovirus exposure and HLA in healthy donors. Study findings and constraints: Whilst most TCR sequences proved rare, a subset of public TCRs occurred across many donors.

In the case of this clone: Its specificity is unknown.

Looked up from germline, CDR1 is SGDLS and CDR2 is YYNGEE. The CDR3 covers 16 residues. V was trimmed by 3 bases and J by 2 bases, leaving 18 bases between them. Separation from the approximately 710-subject first cohort characterized the roughly 110-subject validation cohort, to which the donors belonged. The data were produced by immunoSEQ multiplex PCR, yet TCRdb's version contains in-frame clones alone and is incomplete. The sample carries some 120,000 clones, 89% recorded once. This clonotype was sampled from a woman between 18 and 30 years old in good health and CMV-seronegative. The sample comprised PBMCs. The V and J genes are TRBV9 and TRBJ2-7; a possible D gene is TRBD1 (6 bases). This CDR3 is CASSARTAQAPYEQYF. The DNA of the CDR3 is TGTGCCAGCAGCGCGAGGACAGCTCAAGCCCCCTACGAGCAGTACTTC.